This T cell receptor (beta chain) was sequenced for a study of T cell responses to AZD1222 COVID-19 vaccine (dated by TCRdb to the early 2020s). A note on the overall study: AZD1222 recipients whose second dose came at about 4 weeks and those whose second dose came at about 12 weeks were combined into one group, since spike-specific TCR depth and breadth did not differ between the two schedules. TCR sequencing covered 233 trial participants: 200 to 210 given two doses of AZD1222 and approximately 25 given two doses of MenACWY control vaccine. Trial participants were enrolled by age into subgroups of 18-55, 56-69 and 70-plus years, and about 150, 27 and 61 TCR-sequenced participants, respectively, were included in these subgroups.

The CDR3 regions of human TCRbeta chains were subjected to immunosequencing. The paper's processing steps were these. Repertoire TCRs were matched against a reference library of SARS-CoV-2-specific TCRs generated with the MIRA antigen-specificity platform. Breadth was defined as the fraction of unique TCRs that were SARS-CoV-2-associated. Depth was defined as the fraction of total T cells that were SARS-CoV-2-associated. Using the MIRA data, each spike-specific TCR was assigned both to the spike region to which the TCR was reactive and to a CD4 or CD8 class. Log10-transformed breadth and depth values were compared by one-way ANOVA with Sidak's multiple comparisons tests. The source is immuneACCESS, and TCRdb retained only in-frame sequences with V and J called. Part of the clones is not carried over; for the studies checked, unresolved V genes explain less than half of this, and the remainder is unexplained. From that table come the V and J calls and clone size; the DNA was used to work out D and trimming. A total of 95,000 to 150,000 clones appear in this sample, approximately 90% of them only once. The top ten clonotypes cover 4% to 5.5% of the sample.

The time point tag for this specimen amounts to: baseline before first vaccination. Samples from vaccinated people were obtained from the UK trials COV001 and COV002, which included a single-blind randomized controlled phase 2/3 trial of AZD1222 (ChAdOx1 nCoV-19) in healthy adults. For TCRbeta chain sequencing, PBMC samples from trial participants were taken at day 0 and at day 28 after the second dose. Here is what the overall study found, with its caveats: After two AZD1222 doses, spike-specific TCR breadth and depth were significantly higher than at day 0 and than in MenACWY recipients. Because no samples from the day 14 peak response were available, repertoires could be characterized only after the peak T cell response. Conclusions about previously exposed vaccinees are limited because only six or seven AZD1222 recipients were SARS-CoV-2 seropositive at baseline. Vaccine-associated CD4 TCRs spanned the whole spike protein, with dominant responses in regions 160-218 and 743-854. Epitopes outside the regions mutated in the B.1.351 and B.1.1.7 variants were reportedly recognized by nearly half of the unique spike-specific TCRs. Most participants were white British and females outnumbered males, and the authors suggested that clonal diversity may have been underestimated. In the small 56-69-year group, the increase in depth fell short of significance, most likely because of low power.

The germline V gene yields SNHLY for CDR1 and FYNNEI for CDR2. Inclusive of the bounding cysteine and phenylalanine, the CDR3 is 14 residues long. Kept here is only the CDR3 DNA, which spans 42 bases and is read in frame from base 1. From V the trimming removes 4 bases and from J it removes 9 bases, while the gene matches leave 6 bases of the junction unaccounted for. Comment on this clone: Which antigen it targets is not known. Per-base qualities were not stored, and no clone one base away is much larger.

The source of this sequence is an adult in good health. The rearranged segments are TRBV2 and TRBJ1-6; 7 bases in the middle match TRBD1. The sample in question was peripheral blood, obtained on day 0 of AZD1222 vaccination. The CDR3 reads CASSGRGSGSPLHF. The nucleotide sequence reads TGTGCCAGCAGTGGCAGGGGGAGCGGTTCACCCCTCCACTTT. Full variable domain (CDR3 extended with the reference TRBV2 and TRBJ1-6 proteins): EPEVTQTPSHQVTQMGQEVILRCVPISNHLYFYWYRQILGQKVEFLVSFYNNEISEKSEIFDDQFSVERPDGSNFTLKIRSTKLEDSAMYFCASSGRGSGSPLHFGNGTRLTVT.